The T cell receptor beta chain described here comes from a study of regulatory T cells in long-lasting Graves disease. Germline V gives CDR1 DFQATT, CDR2 SNEGSKA (reference sequence). Losses at the gene ends were 0 bases for V and 3 bases for J; bases not matched to a gene: 5. There are 16 residues in the CDR3. With iRepertoire HTBI primers and Arm-PCR of CDR3 regions, TCR beta libraries were built. TCRdb analysed the multiplex PCR reads with MiXCR anew, one entry per CDR3 protein. The data hold approximately 500,000 distinct CDR3 sequences, with roughly 21% observed a single time. The sample's time point: persistent/refractory GD, antithyroid drugs over 5 years with positive TRAb. Extracted RNA from PBMCs served as the source of the TCR library. Findings of the study overall: Tissue studied was limited to peripheral blood, excluding thyroid tissue. Persistent disease was associated with favored TRBV28 usage and with favored use of TRBJ1-2 and TRBJ2-5.

Note on this clonotype: The antigen is not known.

The material sequenced was peripheral blood mononuclear cells (PBMCs), taken when the disease was refractory, from a patient treated with antithyroid drugs. The clonotype comes from a female donor with Graves disease. J is TRBJ1-6 and V is TRBV20-1; 7 bases match TRBD1. Here the CDR3 DNA reads TGCAGTGCTAGAGATCGTGGGGACAGCTATAATTCACCCCTCCACTTT. This gives the protein CSARDRGDSYNSPLHF.